This T cell receptor beta chain was observed in a study of persistence of HIV-infected CD4 T cells. Study results and caveats: TCRbeta richness was lower in CMV- and Gag-responding cells than in anti-CD3/anti-CD28-responding cells.

This nonspecific control used anti-CD3/anti-CD28 bead stimulation of CD4+ T cells. Sorting selected CD4+ T cells upregulating both CD40 ligand and CD69. Undetectable plasma HIV-1 RNA below 50 copies/mL lasted at least 4 years. This clone was counted once. Antigen specificity is unknown. The CDR3 extends over 15 amino acids. V was trimmed by 5 bases and J by 4 bases, leaving 15 bases between them. The germline V gene encodes CDR1 SGHTA and CDR2 FQGNSA. The immunoSEQ assay was version 4, run in survey mode. Genomic DNA was diluted to 10 ng/uL, up to 1 ug per sample. Sequencing was performed with immunoSEQ multiplex PCR; in TCRdb, only in-frame clones are kept and a portion is missing. This sample carries roughly 41,000 clones, about 87% of them seen once, and the ten largest clones take under 1.5%.

The rearrangement uses TRBV7-2 and TRBJ2-1, with D possibly being TRBD2 (6 bases). The receptor comes from an adult man with HIV who was CMV-seropositive. The sequenced sample was CD4+ T cells sorted from PBMCs after approximately 20-hour stimulation, obtained from a patient who received antiretroviral therapy. The CDR3 coding sequence is TGTGCCAGCAGCGCCGAGGGGACTGATTACAATGAGCAGTTCTTC. It yields the protein CASSAEGTDYNEQFF.